This T cell receptor beta chain was captured by sequencing in a study of T-cell reconstitution after alpha-beta-depleted transplantation in children. Unique molecular identifiers featured in how the TCRbeta library was prepared. TCRdb itself ran the PCR reads through MiXCR, one entry per CDR3 protein. The sample includes about 610,000 distinct CDR3 sequences, 10% to 13% seen only once; the top ten take 4% to 5%. This clonotype has a handful of counts. The origin of this receptor is a human donor who donated a stem cell graft to a child with acute myeloid leukemia. This sample comprised PBMCs from the stem cell graft donor, obtained from the stem cell graft.

The CDR3 is CATGGKPATNEKLFF. The CDR3, as DNA: TGTGCCACAGGGGGAAAGCCTGCAACTAATGAAAAACTGTTTTTT. The V gene is TRBV15, the J gene TRBJ1-4, with D possibly being TRBD1 (6 bases). Trimming removed 9 bases from V and 0 bases from J, with 14 bases in between. Germline loops: CDR1 LNHNV, CDR2 YYDKDF (reference sequence). This CDR3 region has 15 residues.